This T cell receptor beta chain was captured by sequencing in a study of T cell repertoires in cytomegalovirus infection. The study's findings and limits: CMV-specific TCR beta clonotypes restricted by HLA-C dominated the ex vivo response.

The CDR3 is made up of 13 amino acids. V lost 1 base, J lost 9 bases, and 4 bases stayed unmatched. Per the germline V gene, CDR1 is DFQATT and CDR2 is SNEGSKA (reference sequence). TCRdb passed the reads through MiXCR, listing each CDR3 protein once. Here the sample spans about 200,000 distinct CDR3 sequences, roughly 9.8% being singletons. Comments on this clonotype: The target antigen is unknown.

The sequence derives from a human donor in good health (CMV status not recorded). Some clones in this sample may be carry-over from other donors' samples. The sample was PBMCs. The J gene is TRBJ2-1, the V gene TRBV20-1; the match to TRBD2 covers 9 bases. CDR3 nucleotide sequence: TGCAGTGCTAGAGGAGGACTAGCGTTTGAGCAGTTCTTC. This sequence encodes CSARGGLAFEQFF.